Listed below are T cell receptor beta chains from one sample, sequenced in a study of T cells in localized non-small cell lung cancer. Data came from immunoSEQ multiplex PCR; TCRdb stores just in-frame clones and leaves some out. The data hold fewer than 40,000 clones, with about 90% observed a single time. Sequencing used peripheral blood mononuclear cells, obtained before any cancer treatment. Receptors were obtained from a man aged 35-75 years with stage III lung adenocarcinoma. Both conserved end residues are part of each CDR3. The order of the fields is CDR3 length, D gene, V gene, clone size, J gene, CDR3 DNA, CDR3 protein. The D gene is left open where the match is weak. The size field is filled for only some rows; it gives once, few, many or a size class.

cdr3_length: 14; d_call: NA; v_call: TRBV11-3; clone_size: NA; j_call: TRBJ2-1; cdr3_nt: TGTGCCAGCAGCGTAAGGCGGGTATTGACTGAGCAGTTCTTC; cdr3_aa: CASSVRRVLTEQFF
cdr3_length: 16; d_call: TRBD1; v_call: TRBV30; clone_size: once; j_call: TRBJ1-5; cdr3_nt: TGTGCCTGGGGACAGGGAATTTGGGATGGCAATCAGCCCCAGCATTTT; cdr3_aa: CAWGQGIWDGNQPQHF
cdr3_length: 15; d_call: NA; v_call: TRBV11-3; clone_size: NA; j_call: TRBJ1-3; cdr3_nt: TGTGCCAGCAGCCTCACCGGGACGGCAGGAAACACCATATATTTT; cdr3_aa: CASSLTGTAGNTIYF
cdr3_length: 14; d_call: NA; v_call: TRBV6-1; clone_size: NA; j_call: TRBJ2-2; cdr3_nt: TGTGCCAGCAGTGAAGCCCCAGGGACCGGGGAGCTGTTTTTT; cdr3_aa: CASSEAPGTGELFF
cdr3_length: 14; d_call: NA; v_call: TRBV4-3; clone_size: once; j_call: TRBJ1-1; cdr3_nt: TGCGCCAGCAGCCAAGACACGTGGCTTCTGGAAGCTTTCTTT; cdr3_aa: CASSQDTWLLEAFF
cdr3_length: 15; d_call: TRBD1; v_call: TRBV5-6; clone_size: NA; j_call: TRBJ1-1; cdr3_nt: TGTGCCAGCAGCTTGGCAGGGACAGGAAACACTGAAGCTTTCTTT; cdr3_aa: CASSLAGTGNTEAFF
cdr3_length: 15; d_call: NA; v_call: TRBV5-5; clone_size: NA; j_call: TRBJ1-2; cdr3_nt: TGTGCCAGCAGCTTGTATGACGGCGGATCCTATGGCTACACCTTC; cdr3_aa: CASSLYDGGSYGYTF
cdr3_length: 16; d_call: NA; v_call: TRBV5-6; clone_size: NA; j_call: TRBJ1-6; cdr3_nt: TGTGCCAGCAGCTTTTATGGAGTTGGTCAAATTTCACCCCTCCACTTT; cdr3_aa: CASSFYGVGQISPLHF
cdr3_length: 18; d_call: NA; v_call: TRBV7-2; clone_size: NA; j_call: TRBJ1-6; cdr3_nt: TGTGCCAGCAGCTCCCGAACGTCAGGACGGATCTATAATTCACCCCTCCACTTT; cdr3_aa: CASSSRTSGRIYNSPLHF
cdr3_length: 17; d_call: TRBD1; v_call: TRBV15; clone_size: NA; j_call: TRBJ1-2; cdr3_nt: TGTGCCACCAGCAGAGAGACAGGGATCGACTTAAACTATGGCTACACCTTC; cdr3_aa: CATSRETGIDLNYGYTF
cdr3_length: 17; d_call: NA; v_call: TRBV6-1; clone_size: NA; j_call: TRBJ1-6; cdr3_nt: TGTGCCAGCAGTGAACTGAGGCTGGTAGTCCCTAATTCACCCCTCCACTTT; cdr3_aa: CASSELRLVVPNSPLHF
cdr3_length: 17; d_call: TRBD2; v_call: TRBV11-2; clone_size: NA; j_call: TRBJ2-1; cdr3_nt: TGTGCCAGCAGCTTAGCCTCCTTAGCGGGGACTTACAATGAGCAGTTCTTC; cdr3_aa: CASSLASLAGTYNEQFF
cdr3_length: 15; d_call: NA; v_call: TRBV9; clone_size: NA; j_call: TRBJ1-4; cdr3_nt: TGTGCCAGCAGCGTAGCCCAGGGGTTGGATGAAAAACTGTTTTTT; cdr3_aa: CASSVAQGLDEKLFF
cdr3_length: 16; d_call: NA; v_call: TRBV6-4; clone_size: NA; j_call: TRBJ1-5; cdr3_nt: TGTGCCAGCAGTGAGGGGAACCTCGGGAGCAATCAGCCCCAGCATTTT; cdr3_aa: CASSEGNLGSNQPQHF
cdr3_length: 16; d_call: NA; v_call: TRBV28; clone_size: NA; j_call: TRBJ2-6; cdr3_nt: TGTGCCAGCAGTTCCGACAGTAGCTCTGGGGCCAACGTCCTGACTTTC; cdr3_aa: CASSSDSSSGANVLTF
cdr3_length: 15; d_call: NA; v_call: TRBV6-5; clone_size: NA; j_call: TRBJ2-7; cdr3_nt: TGTGCCAGCAGTTACGGAGGGACATTCTCCTACGAGCAGTACTTC; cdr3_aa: CASSYGGTFSYEQYF
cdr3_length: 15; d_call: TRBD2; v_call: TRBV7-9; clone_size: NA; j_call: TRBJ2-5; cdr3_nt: TGTGCCAGCAGCGCAGGACTAGCGGAACAAGAGACCCAGTACTTC; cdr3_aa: CASSAGLAEQETQYF
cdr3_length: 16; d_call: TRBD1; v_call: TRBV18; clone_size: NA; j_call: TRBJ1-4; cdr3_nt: TGTGCCAGCTCACCACCGGACAGGGTTGGTAATGAAAAACTGTTTTTT; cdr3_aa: CASSPPDRVGNEKLFF
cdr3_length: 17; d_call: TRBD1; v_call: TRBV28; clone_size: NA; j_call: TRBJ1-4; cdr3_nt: TGTGCCAGCAGCCCGGGACAGGGTGTCCTTGCTAATGAAAAACTGTTTTTT; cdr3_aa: CASSPGQGVLANEKLFF
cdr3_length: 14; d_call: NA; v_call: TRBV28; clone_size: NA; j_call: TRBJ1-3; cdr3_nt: TGTGCCAGCAGCTGGGTGTACTCTGGAAACACCATATATTTT; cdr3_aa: CASSWVYSGNTIYF
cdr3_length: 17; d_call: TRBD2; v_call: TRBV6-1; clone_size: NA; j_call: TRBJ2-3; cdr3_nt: TGTGCCAGCAGTGGACAGACTAGCCGGAGGGGCACAGATACGCAGTATTTT; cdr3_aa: CASSGQTSRRGTDTQYF
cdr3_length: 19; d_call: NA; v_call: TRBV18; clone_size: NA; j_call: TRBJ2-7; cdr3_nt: TGTGCCAGCTCACCCCTCCTGATGGGGGGAGGTACTTTTTCCTACGAGCAGTACTTC; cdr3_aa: CASSPLLMGGGTFSYEQYF
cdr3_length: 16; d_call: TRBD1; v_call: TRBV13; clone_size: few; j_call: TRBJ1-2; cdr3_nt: TGTGCCAGCAGCTTAGGGGGGACAGGGGGCACCTATGGCTACACCTTC; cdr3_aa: CASSLGGTGGTYGYTF
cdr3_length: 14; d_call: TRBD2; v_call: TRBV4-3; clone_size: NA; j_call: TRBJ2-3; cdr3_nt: TGCGCCAGCAGCCAAGTTCGACTAGCGGGCCGCAGGTATTTT; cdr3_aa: CASSQVRLAGRRYF
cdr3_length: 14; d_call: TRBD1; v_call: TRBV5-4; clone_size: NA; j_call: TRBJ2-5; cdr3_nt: TGTGCCAGCAGCCCCAAAGGGGGCCCCGAGACCCAGTACTTC; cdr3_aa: CASSPKGGPETQYF
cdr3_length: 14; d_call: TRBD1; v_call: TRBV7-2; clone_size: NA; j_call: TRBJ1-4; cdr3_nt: TGTGCCAGCAGCGGCGACAGGGTTAATGAAAAACTGTTTTTT; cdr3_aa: CASSGDRVNEKLFF
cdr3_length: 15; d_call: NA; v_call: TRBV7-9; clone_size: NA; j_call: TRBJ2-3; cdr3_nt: TGTGCCAGCAGCTTAGGGGGGCCTCTGCCAGATACGCAGTATTTT; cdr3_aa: CASSLGGPLPDTQYF
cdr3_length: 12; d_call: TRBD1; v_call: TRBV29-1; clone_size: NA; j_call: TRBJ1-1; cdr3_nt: TGCAGCGTTGGGACAGGTAGGGGTGAAGCTTTCTTT; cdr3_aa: CSVGTGRGEAFF